This T cell receptor (beta chain) derives from a study of PD-L1 blockade in urothelial cancer (dated by TCRdb to 2015 to 2018). About the study as a whole: All patients started therapy at some point between 2014 and 2016 and received atezolizumab 1,200 mg intravenously every 3 weeks. About 90% of the roughly 30 patients were identified as males with urothelial cancer of bladder origin, and a prior smoking history was reported by 18 of 29 patients. Patients had an ECOG performance status of 0 or 1 and had received between 0 and 3 prior chemotherapy regimens. Blood samples were analyzed at two time points: 3 weeks after treatment start (second dose) and 6 weeks after treatment start. Blood samples gave a median of approximately 150,000 T cells and under 85,000 unique TCRs, with a median clonality of approximately 0.08. The study was an exploratory multi-omic analysis of somatic, immune and clinical correlates of response to PD-L1 blockade with atezolizumab in urothelial cancer. Pretreatment tumor samples, along with matched peripheral blood serially collected before and after atezolizumab treatment, were subjected to TCR sequencing. Progression-free survival longer than 6 months counted as durable clinical benefit, and TCR features were additionally tested against both progression-free and overall survival. Whole exome sequencing and RNA sequencing of pretreatment tumors were performed alongside TCR sequencing in the same patients. Durable clinical benefit was achieved by nine patients but not by the remaining 20. Approximately 29 patients had pretreatment blood TCR-seq, some 25 had at least one posttreatment blood collection, and some 25 had tumor TCR-seq. On the study overall, not on this receptor specifically: Because the sample size was small (n ≈ 30) and many exploratory analyses were performed, the results are intended to be hypothesis-generating. At 3 weeks after the start of treatment, tumor-associated TCR clones in peripheral blood had expanded more in patients with durable benefit (n of about 20, p = 0.022). A pretreatment peripheral blood TCR clonality below the median was linked to improved progression-free and overall survival.

Synthetic TCR analog templates were spiked into each PCR to estimate absolute template abundance from read counts. The immunoSEQ assay used bias-controlled V and J gene primers to amplify TCRbeta CDR3 regions from genomic DNA. Rearranged TCRbeta segments were sequenced at approximately 20X coverage. Per the original workflow: Sequencing errors were corrected by clustering and CDR3s were annotated against IMGT to assign V, D and J genes. Downstream analyses used only productive TCRbeta rearrangements, leaving out any out-of-frame or stop-codon sequences. Clonality was computed as one minus Shannon entropy normalized by the log of the number of unique productive sequences. Clones differing between time points or between blood and tumor were identified using Fisher's exact test with Benjamini-Hochberg correction, with an adjusted p below 0.01 applied as the threshold. The clones in this table, taken by TCRdb from immuneACCESS, are in-frame only. Not every clone is retained; where verified, under half of the shortfall comes from an unresolved V gene, and the cause of the rest is unknown. That table is the source of V, J and clone size, and D and trimming were worked out from the DNA. This sample lists about 41,000 clones; around 83% were detected once. The top ten clones comprise 2.6% of the sample.

The time point label, read with the paper, signifies: peripheral blood 6 weeks after treatment start. The cohort included about 27 patients with locally advanced or metastatic urothelial carcinoma who were treated at Memorial Sloan Kettering on a trial protocol. Peripheral blood mononuclear cells were collected from each patient pretreatment and during treatment, giving between 1 and 8 total time points per patient. The Qiagen DNeasy Blood extraction kit was used to purify genomic DNA from total PBMCs and tumor samples. PBMCs were collected pretreatment and during treatment and were isolated and stored as previously described. Remarks on this clone: The clone's antigen remains unknown. Per-base qualities were not stored, and no clone one base away is much larger.

Measured from the cysteine to the phenylalanine, the CDR3 is 14 residues long. CDR3 DNA only is kept here, 42 bases in frame from base 1. V is cut by 0 bases and J by 1 base, and the space between the germline ends is 7 bases. CDR1 and CDR2, per the germline V gene, are SGDLS and YYNGEE. The sequence is built from TRBV9 and TRBJ1-1; the D gene is possibly TRBD1, with 6 bases matching. This receptor was identified in a man between 65 and 79 years old with urothelial cancer. The sample was PBMCs, taken around atezolizumab (anti-PD-L1) treatment. The CDR3 corresponds to CASSVGQENTEAFF. The bases are TGTGCCAGCAGCGTAGGACAGGAGAACACTGAAGCTTTCTTT.